The text below deals with one TCR beta chain. The record originates from a study of OX40 agonist ivuxolimab in advanced cancers. The length of the CDR3 is 12 residues. V was pared by 3 bases and J by 4 bases, with 3 bases between. Germline V gene sequence: CDR1 WNHNN, CDR2 SYGVQD (reference sequence). Assay: immunoSEQ multiplex PCR; the TCRdb copy retains only in-frame clones and omits some. The repertoire holds about 100,000 clones, with approximately 90% as singletons. Patients with a history of autoimmune disease or on systemic immunosuppression were excluded. V is TRBV10-1 and J is TRBJ2-2; D unclear. This clonotype originated in an adult with an advanced solid tumor such as melanoma, head and neck, liver or kidney cancer. This specimen consisted of CD4+ or CD8+ T cells sorted from blood, obtained in a trial of the OX40 agonist ivuxolimab. Here the CDR3 DNA reads TGCGCCAGCAGTGAAGTCACCGGGGAGCTGTTTTTT. Translating gives CASSEVTGELFF.